This record concerns one TCR beta chain sequence. These data are taken from a study of T cells in Graves' hyperthyroidism and ophthalmopathy. Stable hyperthyroidism: no ophthalmopathy progression over 18 months of follow-up. PBMCs came from 10 ml fresh peripheral blood. V was shortened by 5 bases and J by 5 bases, with 15 bases between the two germline ends. This CDR3 region has 14 residues. The investigators amplified TCR beta CDR3 regions from RNA transcripts. With the HTBI primer set, the TCR CDR3 went through a first round of RT-PCR. One entry per CDR3 protein, called by TCRdb with MiXCR from the multiplex PCR reads. The sample lists a few hundred thousand distinct CDR3 sequences; roughly 25% were seen once.

Sequencing was performed on blood. The receptor's source is a man in his forties or fifties with Graves' hyperthyroidism. The gene calls are TRBV12-3 or TRBV12-4 and TRBJ2-5, with a possible D match to TRBD1 (6 bases). The CDR3 DNA follows: TGTGCCAGCAGTCCTGGTCAGGGGTACGAGACCCAGTACTTC. Translating gives CASSPGQGYETQYF.